The clone carrying this T cell receptor beta chain was seen more than once but under ten times. What it binds is unknown. Preparation of the TCRbeta library was carried out with unique molecular identifiers. TCRdb reanalysed the PCR reads using MiXCR and keeps one entry per CDR3 protein. The sample lists 700,000 to 950,000 distinct CDR3 sequences; about 15% were seen once. This specimen comes from a study of T-cell reconstitution after alpha-beta-depleted transplantation in children. Whole-study results and caveats: Several hundred expanded graft clones reportedly were the source of alpha-beta T cells about two months after transplant. Surviving recipient T cells and intrathymic progenitors accounted for some patients' high TCRbeta diversity at day 60.

V dropped 4 bases and J dropped 8; count of bases not matched to a gene: 8. The germline gives CDR1 MNHEY, CDR2 SMNVEV (reference sequence). This CDR3 is 15 amino acids long. This receptor was taken from a male patient under 18 who had a stem cell transplant for acute lymphoblastic leukemia, so the T cells may come from the graft donor. The sequencing used PBMCs, mostly from graft donor cells, collected 360 days after TCRalphabeta/CD19-depleted stem cell transplant. The chain carries TRBV27 and TRBJ2-1; TRBD2 agrees at 10 bases. CDR3 region: CASSSFPAGGYEQFF. In DNA form, the CDR3 reads TGTGCCAGCAGTTCGTTTCCAGCGGGAGGGTATGAGCAGTTCTTC.